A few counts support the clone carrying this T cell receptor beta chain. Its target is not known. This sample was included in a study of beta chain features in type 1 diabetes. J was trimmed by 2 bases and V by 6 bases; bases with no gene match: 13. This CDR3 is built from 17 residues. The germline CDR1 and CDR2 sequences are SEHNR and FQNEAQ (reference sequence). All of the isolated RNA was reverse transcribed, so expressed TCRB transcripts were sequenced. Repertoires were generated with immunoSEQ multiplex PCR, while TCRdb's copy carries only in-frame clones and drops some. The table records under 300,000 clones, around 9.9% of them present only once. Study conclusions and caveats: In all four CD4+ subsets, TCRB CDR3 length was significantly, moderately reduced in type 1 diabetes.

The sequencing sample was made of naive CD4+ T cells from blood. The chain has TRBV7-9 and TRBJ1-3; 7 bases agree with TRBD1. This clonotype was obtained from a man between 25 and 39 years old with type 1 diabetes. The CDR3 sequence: CASRSRSGDRTGNTIYF. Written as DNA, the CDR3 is TGTGCCAGCAGAAGTAGGAGTGGGGACAGAACTGGAAACACCATATATTTT.